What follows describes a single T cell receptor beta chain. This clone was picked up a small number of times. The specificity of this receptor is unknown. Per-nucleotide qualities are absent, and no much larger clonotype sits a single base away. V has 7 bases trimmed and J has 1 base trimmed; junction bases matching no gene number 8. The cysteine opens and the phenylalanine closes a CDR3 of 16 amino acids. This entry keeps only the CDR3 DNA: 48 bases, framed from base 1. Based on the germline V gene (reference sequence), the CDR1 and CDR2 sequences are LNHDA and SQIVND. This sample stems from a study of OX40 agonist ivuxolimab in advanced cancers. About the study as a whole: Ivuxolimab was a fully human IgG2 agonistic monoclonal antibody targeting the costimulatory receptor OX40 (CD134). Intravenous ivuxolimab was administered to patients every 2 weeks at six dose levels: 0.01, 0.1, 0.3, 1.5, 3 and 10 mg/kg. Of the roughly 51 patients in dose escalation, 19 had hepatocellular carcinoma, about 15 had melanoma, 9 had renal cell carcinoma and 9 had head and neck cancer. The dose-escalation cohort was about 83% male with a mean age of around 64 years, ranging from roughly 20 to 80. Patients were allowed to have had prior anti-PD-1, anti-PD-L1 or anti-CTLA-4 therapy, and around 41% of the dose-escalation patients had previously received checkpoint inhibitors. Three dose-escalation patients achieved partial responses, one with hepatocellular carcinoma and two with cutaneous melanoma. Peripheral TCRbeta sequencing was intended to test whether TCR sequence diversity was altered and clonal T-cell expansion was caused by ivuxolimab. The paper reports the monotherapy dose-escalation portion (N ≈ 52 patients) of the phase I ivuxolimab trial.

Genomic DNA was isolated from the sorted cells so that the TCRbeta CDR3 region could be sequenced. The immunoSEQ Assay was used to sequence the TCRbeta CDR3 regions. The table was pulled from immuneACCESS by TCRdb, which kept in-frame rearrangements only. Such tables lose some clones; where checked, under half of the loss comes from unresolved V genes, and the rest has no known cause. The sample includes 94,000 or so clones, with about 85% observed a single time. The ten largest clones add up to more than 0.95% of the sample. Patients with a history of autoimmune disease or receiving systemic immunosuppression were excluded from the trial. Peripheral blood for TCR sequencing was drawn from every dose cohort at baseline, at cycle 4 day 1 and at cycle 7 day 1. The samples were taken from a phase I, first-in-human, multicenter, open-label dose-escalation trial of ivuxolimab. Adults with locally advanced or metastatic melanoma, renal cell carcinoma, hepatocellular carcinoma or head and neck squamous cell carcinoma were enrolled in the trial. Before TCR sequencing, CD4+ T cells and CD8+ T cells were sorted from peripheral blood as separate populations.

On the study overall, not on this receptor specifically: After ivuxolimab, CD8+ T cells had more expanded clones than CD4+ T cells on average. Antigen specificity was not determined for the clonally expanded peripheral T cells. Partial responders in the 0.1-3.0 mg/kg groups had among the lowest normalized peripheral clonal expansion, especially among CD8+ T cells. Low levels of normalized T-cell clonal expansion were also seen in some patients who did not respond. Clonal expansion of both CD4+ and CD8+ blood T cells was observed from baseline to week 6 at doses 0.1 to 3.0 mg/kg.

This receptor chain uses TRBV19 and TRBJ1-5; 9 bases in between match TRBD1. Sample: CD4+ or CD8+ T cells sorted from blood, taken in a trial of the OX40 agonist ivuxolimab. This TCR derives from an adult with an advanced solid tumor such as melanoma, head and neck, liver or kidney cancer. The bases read TGTGCCAGTACCCTCACAGGGGGCGGGAGCAATCAGCCCCAGCATTTT. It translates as CASTLTGGGSNQPQHF.